This TCR beta chain was observed in a study of identical twins. Study outcomes and limitations: Abundant beta clonotypes from cord blood bore fewer insertions; memory repertoires lacked this pattern.

All of the donors were Caucasians in good health. CDR3 size: 13 residues. Trimming removed 3 bases at V and 3 bases at J, with 8 bases between. This clonotype showed up many times. No antigen is known for it. With template switching, a universal primer site was added, and the cDNA carried unique molecular identifiers. TCRdb re-derived calls from the 5' RACE reads in MiXCR, one entry per CDR3 protein. The table lists about 240,000 distinct CDR3 sequences, more than 9% of them singletons, with 10% in the top ten. This TCR came from a man between 50 and 59 years old in good health. This chain connects TRBV12-3 or TRBV12-4 to TRBJ2-5; tentatively, D is TRBD2 (5 bases). Sequenced sample: memory T cells sorted from blood. CDR3 residues: CASSFGLEETQYF. For the CDR3, the DNA is TGTGCCAGCAGTTTTGGACTGGAAGAGACCCAGTACTTC.